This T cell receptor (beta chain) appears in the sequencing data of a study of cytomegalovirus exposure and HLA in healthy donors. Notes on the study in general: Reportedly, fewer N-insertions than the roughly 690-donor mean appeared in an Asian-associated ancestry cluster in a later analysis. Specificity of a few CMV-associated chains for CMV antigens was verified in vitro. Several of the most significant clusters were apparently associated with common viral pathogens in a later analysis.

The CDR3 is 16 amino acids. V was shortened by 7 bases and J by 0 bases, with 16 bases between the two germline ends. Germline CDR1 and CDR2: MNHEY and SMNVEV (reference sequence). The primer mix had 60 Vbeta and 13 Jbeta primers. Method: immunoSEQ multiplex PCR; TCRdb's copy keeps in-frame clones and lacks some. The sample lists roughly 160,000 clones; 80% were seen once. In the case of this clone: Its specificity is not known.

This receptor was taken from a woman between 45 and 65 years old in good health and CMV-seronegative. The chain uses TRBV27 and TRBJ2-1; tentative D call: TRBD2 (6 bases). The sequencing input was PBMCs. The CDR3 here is CASKEGSPYSYNEQFF. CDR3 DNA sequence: TGTGCCAGCAAGGAGGGTAGTCCCTACTCCTACAATGAGCAGTTCTTC.